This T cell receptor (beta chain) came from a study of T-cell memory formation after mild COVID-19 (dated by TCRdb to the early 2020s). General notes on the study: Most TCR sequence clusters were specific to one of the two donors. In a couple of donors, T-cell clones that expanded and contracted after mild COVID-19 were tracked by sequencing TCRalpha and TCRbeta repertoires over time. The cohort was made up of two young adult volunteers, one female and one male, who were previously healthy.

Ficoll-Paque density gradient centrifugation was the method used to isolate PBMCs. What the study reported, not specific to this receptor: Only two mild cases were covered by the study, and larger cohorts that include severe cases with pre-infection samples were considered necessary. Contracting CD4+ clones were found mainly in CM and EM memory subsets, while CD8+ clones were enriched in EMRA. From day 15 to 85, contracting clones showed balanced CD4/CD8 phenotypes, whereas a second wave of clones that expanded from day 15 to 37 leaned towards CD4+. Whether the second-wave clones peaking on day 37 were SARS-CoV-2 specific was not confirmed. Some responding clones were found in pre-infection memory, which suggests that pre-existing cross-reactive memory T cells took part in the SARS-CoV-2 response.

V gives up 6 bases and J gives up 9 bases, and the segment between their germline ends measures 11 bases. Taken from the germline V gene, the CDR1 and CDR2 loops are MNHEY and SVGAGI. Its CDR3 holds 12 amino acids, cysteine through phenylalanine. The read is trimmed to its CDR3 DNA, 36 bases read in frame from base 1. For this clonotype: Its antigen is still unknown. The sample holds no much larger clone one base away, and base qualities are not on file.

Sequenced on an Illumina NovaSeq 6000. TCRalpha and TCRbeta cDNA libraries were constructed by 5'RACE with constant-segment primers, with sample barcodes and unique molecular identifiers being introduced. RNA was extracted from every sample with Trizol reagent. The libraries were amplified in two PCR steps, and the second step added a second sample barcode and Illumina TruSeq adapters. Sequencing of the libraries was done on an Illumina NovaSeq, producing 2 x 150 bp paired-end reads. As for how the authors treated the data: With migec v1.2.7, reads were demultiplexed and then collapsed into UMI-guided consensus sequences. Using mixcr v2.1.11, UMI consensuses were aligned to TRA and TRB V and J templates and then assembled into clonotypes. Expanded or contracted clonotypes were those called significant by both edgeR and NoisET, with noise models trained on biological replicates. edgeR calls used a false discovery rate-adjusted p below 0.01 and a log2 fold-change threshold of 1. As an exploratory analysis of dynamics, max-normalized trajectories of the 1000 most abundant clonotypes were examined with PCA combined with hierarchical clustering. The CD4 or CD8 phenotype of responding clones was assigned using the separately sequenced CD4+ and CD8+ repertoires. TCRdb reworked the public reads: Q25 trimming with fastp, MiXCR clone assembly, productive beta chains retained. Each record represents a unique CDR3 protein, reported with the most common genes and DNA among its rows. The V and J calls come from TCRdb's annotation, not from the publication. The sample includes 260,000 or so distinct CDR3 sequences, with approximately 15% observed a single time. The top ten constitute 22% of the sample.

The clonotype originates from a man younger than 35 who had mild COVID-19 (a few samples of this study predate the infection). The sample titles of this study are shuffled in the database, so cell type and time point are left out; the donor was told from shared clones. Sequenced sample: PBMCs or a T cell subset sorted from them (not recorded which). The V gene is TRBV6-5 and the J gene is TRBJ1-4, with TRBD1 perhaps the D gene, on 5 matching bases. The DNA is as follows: TGTGCCAGCAGGGGGCAGGAACAAAAACTGTTTTTT. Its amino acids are CASRGQEQKLFF.